The 32 T cell receptor beta chains below all came from one sample that was sequenced in a study of regulatory T cells in long-lasting Graves disease. Arm-PCR with iRepertoire HTBI primers amplified the CDR3 regions for these TCR beta libraries. TCRdb independently ran MiXCR on the multiplex PCR reads; one entry per CDR3 protein. Altogether roughly 400,000 distinct CDR3 sequences are present, approximately 16% being singletons, with the ten largest covering roughly 8%. Time point described: newly diagnosed GD, antithyroid drugs for less than 3 months. With RNA extracted from PBMCs as input, the TCR library was made. The same sample was also studied in work on T cells in Graves' hyperthyroidism and ophthalmopathy.

The input for sequencing was peripheral blood mononuclear cells (PBMCs), taken at new diagnosis, from a patient treated with antithyroid drugs. These receptors all stem from a woman aged 40 to 49 with Graves disease.

This clonotype was detected a few times. The V gene is TRBV19, the J gene TRBJ1-5; 8 nucleotides align to TRBD1. The length of the CDR3 is 16 residues. The germline gives CDR1 LNHDA, CDR2 SQIVND (reference sequence). V gave up 4 bases and J gave up 10 bases; unmatched junction bases: 15. This chain's CDR3 is CASSNRGRGLAVPQHF. The CDR3 DNA sequence: TGTGCCAGTAGTAATCGGGGCAGGGGGCTTGCTGTACCCCAGCATTTT.

In its sample, this clonotype was seen many times. This rearrangement joins TRBV2 to TRBJ2-7; the D is unclear. The CDR3 sequence is 12 residues long. Trimming stripped 7 bases from V and 3 bases from J, with 10 bases between. Germline V lookup: CDR1 SNHLY, CDR2 FYNNEI. The CDR3 is CASNDGVYEQYF. CDR3 coding DNA: TGTGCCAGCAATGACGGAGTCTACGAGCAGTACTTC.

This clonotype has ten or more counts. The chain carries TRBV14 and TRBJ2-1, with D possibly matching TRBD2 (5 bases). The CDR3 is made up of 17 amino acids. CDR1 is SGHDN and CDR2 is FVKESK in the germline V gene. V was shortened by 1 base and J by 4 bases, with 17 bases between the two germline ends. The CDR3 reads CASSQGEKLAIYNEQFF. As DNA, the CDR3 is TGTGCCAGCAGCCAAGGGGAGAAGCTTGCGATATACAATGAGCAGTTCTTC.

The rearrangement joins TRBV11-3 to TRBJ2-2; 12 bases are shared with TRBD2. J gave up 6 bases and V 5 bases, and 10 bases lay outside the gene matches. CDR3 length: 17 residues. Germline V lookup: CDR1 SGHNT, CDR2 YENEEA. Here the CDR3 DNA reads TGTGCCAGCAGCCAACGACTAGCGGGAGTTAGGGCCGGGGAGCTGTTTTTT. It yields the protein CASSQRLAGVRAGELFF.

V gene TRBV7-9 combines with J gene TRBJ1-1; 7 bases align to TRBD1. Germline lookup yields CDR1 SEHNR and CDR2 FQNEAQ (reference sequence). V trimming: 4 bases; J trimming: 7 bases; junction bases outside the gene matches: 3. The CDR3 extends over 12 amino acids. The CDR3 DNA sequence: TGTGCCAGCAGCTACGGGACAGTTGAAGCTTTCTTT. Its protein product is CASSYGTVEAFF.

The sample holds a few counts of this clonotype. The J gene is TRBJ2-7, the V gene TRBV4-1; D unclear. Trimming took 1 base from V and 1 from J, leaving 5 bases between them. This CDR3 has 13 residues. Per germline, CDR1 MGHRA and CDR2 YSYEKL. The DNA for the CDR3 is TGCGCCAGCAGCCAAGCCTGGTCCTACGAGCAGTACTTC. Amino acid sequence: CASSQAWSYEQYF.

This rearrangement joins TRBV5-1 to TRBJ2-3, with TRBD1 identical over 7 bases. CDR1 and CDR2 (germline): SGHRS, YFSETQ. The CDR3 is made up of 14 amino acids. V was pared by 5 bases and J by 3 bases, with 6 bases of the junction left unmatched. The CDR3 here is CASRFRDRTDTQYF. The CDR3 nucleotides are TGCGCCAGCAGGTTCCGGGACAGAACAGATACGCAGTATTTT.

This chain connects TRBV28 to TRBJ2-7, with D possibly matching TRBD2 (6 bases). CDR3 size: 16 residues. Germline CDR1 MDHEN, CDR2 SYDVKM. V lost 2 bases to trimming and J lost 1 base, with 15 bases between them. The CDR3: CASSLRTGAPSYEQYF. CDR3 DNA sequence: TGTGCCAGCAGTTTAAGGACGGGAGCCCCTTCCTACGAGCAGTACTTC. The full variable domain, with the rest looked up from reference TRBV28 and TRBJ2-7, is DVKVTQSSRYLVKRTGEKVFLECVQDMDHENMFWYRQDPGLGLRLIYFSYDVKMKEKGDIPEGYSVSREKKERFSLILESASTNQTSMYLCASSLRTGAPSYEQYFGPGTRLTVT.

This clonotype was seen a few times. The rearrangement uses TRBV4-1 and TRBJ1-2; D possibly corresponds to TRBD1 (5 bases). Germline V gives CDR1 MGHRA, CDR2 YSYEKL. V was pared by 2 bases and J by 6 bases, with 25 bases between. The CDR3 is 18 amino acids. CDR3 coding DNA: TGCGCCAGCAGCCAACCCAGGTCCGGGACGACGTTCGGTGATGGCTACACCTTC. Translated, it gives CASSQPRSGTTFGDGYTF.

This clonotype was detected a few times. The V call is TRBV20-1, the J call TRBJ2-1; 7 nucleotides align to TRBD2. This CDR3 contains 15 residues. The ends lost 1 base at V and 5 bases at J; junction bases unmatched: 8. Germline V CDR1 and CDR2: DFQATT, SNEGSKA (reference sequence). CDR3 region: CSARGPSGINNEQFF. The CDR3 bases are TGCAGTGCTAGAGGTCCCAGCGGGATTAACAATGAGCAGTTCTTC.

Ten or more counts support this clonotype. The chain has TRBV20-1 and TRBJ1-6; the D gene is possibly TRBD1 (5 bases). The V gene's germline CDR1 is DFQATT and CDR2 SNEGSKA (reference sequence). The V gene lost 3 bases and the J gene lost 2 bases, with 11 bases spanning the gap. The CDR3 is made up of 15 amino acids. The CDR3 DNA is TGCAGTGCTAGGGGGACGCGACCCTATAATTCACCCCTCCACTTT. It codes for CSARGTRPYNSPLHF.

This clonotype was detected only a few times. The chain carries TRBV7-9 and TRBJ2-3; 7 nucleotides align to TRBD2. Germline CDR1 is SEHNR and CDR2 is FQNEAQ (reference sequence). J was trimmed by 2 bases and V by 5 bases; bases with no gene match: 7. CDR3 length: 15 residues. CDR3 protein: CASSNRLAVTDTQYF. The CDR3 DNA is TGTGCCAGCAGCAACCGACTAGCCGTCACAGATACGCAGTATTTT.

This clonotype was picked up one time. The rearrangement joins TRBV30 to TRBJ1-3; TRBD1 might be the D (5 bases). V dropped 1 base and J dropped 4 bases, with 11 bases sitting between them. The germline gives CDR1 GTSNPN, CDR2 SVGIG (reference sequence). The CDR3 is 14 residues long. The CDR3 protein is CAWSGVGGGNTIYF. The CDR3, as DNA: TGTGCCTGGAGTGGTGTGGGGGGAGGAAACACCATATATTTT.

The chain employs TRBV24-1 and TRBJ2-3; 9 bases align to TRBD2. The CDR3 consists of 18 residues. CDR1 KGHDR and CDR2 SFDVKD come from the germline V gene. J lost 1 base, V lost 4 bases, and 11 bases had no gene match. CDR3 sequence (DNA): TGTGCCACCAGTGACCCCGTGCGGGGGGGTGCGGGCACAGATACGCAGTATTTT. This encodes CATSDPVRGGAGTDTQYF.

The chain couples TRBV20-1 to TRBJ2-3, with a tentative D call TRBD1 (5 bases). Between the trimmed V and J ends, which lost 6 bases and 4 bases, there was a span of 8 bases. Germline-derived CDR1 and CDR2 are DFQATT and SNEGSKA (reference sequence). The CDR3 loop spans 11 amino acids. CDR3 loop: CSAEGADTQYF. The CDR3 DNA reads TGCAGTGCCGAAGGGGCAGATACGCAGTATTTT.

This clonotype was recorded many times. The chain is built from TRBV28 and TRBJ2-3; 15 positions match TRBD2. The CDR3 runs to 16 residues. The germline V gene encodes CDR1 MDHEN and CDR2 SYDVKM. V gave up 3 bases and J gave up 8 bases; unmatched junction bases: 6. In DNA form, the CDR3 reads TGTGCCAGCAGTTTCACAGGGACTAGCGGGAGGCCTACGCAGTATTTT. As protein: CASSFTGTSGRPTQYF.

This clonotype turned up a few times. This rearrangement joins TRBV30 to TRBJ1-5, with TRBD1 matching over 8 bases. This CDR3 is 14 amino acids long. The germline V gene encodes CDR1 GTSNPN and CDR2 SVGIG (reference sequence). V dropped 2 bases and J dropped 7; count of bases not matched to a gene: 7. As DNA, the CDR3 is TGTGCCTGGAGTCCAGGACAGGGCGGCCAGCCCCAGCATTTT. It is translated as CAWSPGQGGQPQHF.

This clonotype appeared a few times. This chain connects TRBV3-1 to TRBJ2-3; D gene unclear. Per germline, CDR1 LGHDT and CDR2 YNNKEL (reference sequence). This CDR3 spans 13 amino acids. Trimming took 4 bases from V and 5 from J, leaving 10 bases between them. CDR3 region: CASSPYLRDTQYF. CDR3 nucleotide sequence: TGTGCCAGCAGCCCCTATTTGAGAGATACGCAGTATTTT.

This clonotype was recorded many times. This chain links TRBV6-2 or TRBV6-3 with TRBJ2-5, with 7 bases matching TRBD1. Trimming took 2 bases from V and 5 from J; bases not matched to a gene: 5. The germline V gene has CDR1 MNHEY and CDR2 SVGEGT. The CDR3 length is 14 residues. CDR3 in amino acids: CASSYRGGRETQYF. CDR3 in DNA: TGTGCCAGCAGTTACCGAGGGGGCAGGGAGACCCAGTACTTC.

CDR3 in DNA: TGCGCCAGCAGCCTTGGACAGGGGGCGACCCCCTTAGAGCAGTACTTC. Translating it yields CASSLGQGATPLEQYF. This chain connects TRBV5-1 to TRBJ2-7; 11 bases line up with TRBD1. CDR1 and CDR2 from the germline V gene are SGHRS and YFSETQ. The CDR3 sequence is 16 residues long. V lost 4 bases, J lost 7 bases, and 13 bases stayed unmatched.

This clonotype was seen many times. This chain links TRBV2 with TRBJ2-1; 10 bases are shared with TRBD1. V lost 4 bases to trimming and J lost 9 bases; unmatched junction nucleotides: 3. The length of the CDR3 is 13 residues. From germline, CDR1 is SNHLY and CDR2 FYNNEI. CDR3 DNA sequence: TGTGCCAGCAGTGGACAGGGGGCTGGTGAGCAGTTCTTC. Its protein product is CASSGQGAGEQFF.

This clonotype turned up a few times. V gene TRBV5-1 combines with J gene TRBJ2-3; tentative D call: TRBD2 (5 bases). The CDR3 covers 15 residues. CDR1 SGHRS and CDR2 YFSETQ come from the germline V gene. The germline V and J ends were trimmed by 4 bases and 7 bases, with 19 bases remaining between them. CDR3 loop: CASSPWGDRGNTQYF. CDR3 nucleotides: TGCGCCAGCAGCCCTTGGGGAGACCGAGGGAATACGCAGTATTTT.

This clonotype came up a few times. This sequence joins TRBV11-2 and TRBJ1-4; 8 bases match TRBD1. Looked up from germline, CDR1 is SGHAT and CDR2 is FQNNGV. V trimming: 2 bases; J trimming: 8 bases; junction bases outside the gene matches: 10. This CDR3 contains 16 residues. Here the CDR3 reads CASSLSTRTGREKLFF. CDR3 sequence (DNA): TGTGCCAGCAGCTTAAGTACCCGGACAGGGAGGGAAAAACTGTTTTTT.

This clonotype was detected ten times or more. The chain has TRBV11-2 and TRBJ2-3, with D tentatively TRBD1 or TRBD2 (5 bases each). Germline assignment: CDR1 SGHAT and CDR2 FQNNGV. This CDR3 spans 14 amino acids. The V gene lost 7 bases and the J gene lost 6 bases, with 17 bases spanning the gap. CDR3 sequence (DNA): TGTGCCAGCAAATACGCCGGGGACCAGGATACGCAGTATTTT. It yields the protein CASKYAGDQDTQYF.

This clonotype was seen at least ten times. The chain has TRBV20-1 and TRBJ2-7, with 11 bases fitting TRBD2. Per the germline V gene, CDR1 is DFQATT and CDR2 is SNEGSKA (reference sequence). The J segment lost 5 bases and the V segment lost 6 bases, leaving 15 bases of the junction unmatched. The CDR3 covers 16 residues. As DNA, the CDR3 is TGCAGTGCAGTTGGGACTAGCGGCTTAGTCCGGAACGAGCAGTACTTC. Amino acid sequence: CSAVGTSGLVRNEQYF.

This clonotype showed up many times. CDR3 sequence reads: CASRTGIQETQYF. The CDR3 DNA reads as TGCGCCAGCAGGACAGGGATACAAGAGACCCAGTACTTC. This chain uses TRBV10-2 with TRBJ2-5; 7 nucleotides agree with TRBD1. CDR1 and CDR2 from the germline V gene are WSHSY and SAAADI. The J segment lost 2 bases and the V segment lost 6 bases, leaving 3 bases of the junction unmatched. There are 13 residues in the CDR3.

The J gene is TRBJ2-1, the V gene TRBV20-1, with 7 nucleotides matching TRBD2. This CDR3 has 15 residues. Germline assignment: CDR1 DFQATT and CDR2 SNEGSKA (reference sequence). With 3 bases clipped from V and 3 bases from J, the junction kept 8 bases outside the gene matches. CDR3 bases: TGCAGTGCTAGGTCGACTAGCAGCCTCTACAATGAGCAGTTCTTC. Protein product: CSARSTSSLYNEQFF.

This clonotype appeared a few times. This rearrangement joins TRBV12-3 or TRBV12-4 to TRBJ2-3, with 8 bases identical to TRBD2. The CDR3 spans 15 residues. After removal of 3 bases from V and 4 bases from J, the junction contained 6 bases not matched to a gene. The CDR3 is CASSFYGTSSDTQYF. The CDR3 DNA sequence: TGTGCCAGCAGTTTCTATGGGACTAGTTCAGATACGCAGTATTTT.

Only a few counts were recorded for this clonotype. This sequence joins TRBV19 and TRBJ1-4, with D possibly matching TRBD1 (5 bases). This CDR3 spans 15 amino acids. Trimming removed 6 bases at V and 7 bases at J, with 18 bases between. Germline loops: CDR1 LNHDA, CDR2 SQIVND (reference sequence). The CDR3 DNA sequence: TGTGCCAGTAGGCCCAGGACCTCGGGGGGTGAAAAACTGTTTTTT. This sequence encodes CASRPRTSGGEKLFF.

At least ten counts were recorded for this clonotype. V and J are TRBV3-1 and TRBJ2-7; 8 bases map to TRBD2. V shed 1 base, J shed 2 bases, and the junction held 7 bases outside the gene matches. Germline V lookup: CDR1 LGHDT, CDR2 YNNKEL (reference sequence). This CDR3 has 16 amino acids. Here the CDR3 reads CASSQGTGTRAYEQYF. In DNA form, the CDR3 reads TGTGCCAGCAGCCAAGGCACGGGGACTAGGGCCTACGAGCAGTACTTC.

With respect to this clonotype: This may stem from a read error, because a much larger clone lies one nucleotide away. The chain recombines TRBV11-3 with TRBJ2-1; 8 bases agree with TRBD2. The ends lost 4 bases at V and 4 bases at J; junction bases unmatched: 18. The CDR3 contains 19 residues. Germline lookup yields CDR1 SGHNT and CDR2 YENEEA. CDR3 bases: TGTGCCAGCAGCTCGAGGACTAGCAGGGACCACCGTACTTACAATGAGCAGTTCTTC. Its translation is CASSSRTSRDHRTYNEQFF.

The gene calls are TRBV4-1 and TRBJ1-4; no clear D. The CDR3 totals 15 residues. Germline CDR1 is MGHRA and CDR2 is YSYEKL. Trimming left V 0 bases short and J 6 bases short, with 11 bases between. The CDR3 loop is CASSQEGKPDEKLFF. The CDR3, as DNA: TGCGCCAGCAGCCAAGAGGGGAAGCCGGATGAAAAACTGTTTTTT.